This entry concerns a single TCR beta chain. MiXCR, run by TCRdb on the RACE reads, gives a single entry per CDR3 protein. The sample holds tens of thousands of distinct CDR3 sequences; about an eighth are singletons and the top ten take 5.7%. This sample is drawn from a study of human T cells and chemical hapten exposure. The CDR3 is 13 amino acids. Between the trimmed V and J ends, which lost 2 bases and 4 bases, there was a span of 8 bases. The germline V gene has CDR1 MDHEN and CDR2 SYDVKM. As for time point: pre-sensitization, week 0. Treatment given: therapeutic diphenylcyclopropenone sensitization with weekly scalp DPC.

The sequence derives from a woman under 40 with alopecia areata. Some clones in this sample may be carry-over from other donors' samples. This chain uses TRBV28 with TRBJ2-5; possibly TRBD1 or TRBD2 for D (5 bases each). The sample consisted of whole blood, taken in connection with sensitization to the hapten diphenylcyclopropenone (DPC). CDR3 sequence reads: CASSLGTRETQYF. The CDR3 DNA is TGTGCCAGCAGTTTAGGGACCCGAGAGACCCAGTACTTC.